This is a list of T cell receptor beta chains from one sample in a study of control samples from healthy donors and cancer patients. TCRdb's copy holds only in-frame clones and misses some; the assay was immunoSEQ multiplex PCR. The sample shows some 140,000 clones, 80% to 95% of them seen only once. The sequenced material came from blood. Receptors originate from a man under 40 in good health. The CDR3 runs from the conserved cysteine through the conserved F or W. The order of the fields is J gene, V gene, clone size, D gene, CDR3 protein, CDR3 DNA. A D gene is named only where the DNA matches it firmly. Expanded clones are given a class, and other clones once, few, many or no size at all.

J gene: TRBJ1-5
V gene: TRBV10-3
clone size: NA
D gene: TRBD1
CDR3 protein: CAISEGTGGGNQPQHF
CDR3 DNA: TGTGCCATCAGTGAGGGAACAGGGGGGGGCAATCAGCCCCAGCATTTT

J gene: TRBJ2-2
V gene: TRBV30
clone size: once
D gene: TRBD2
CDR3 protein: CAWSGLAGRYTGELFF
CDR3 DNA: TGTGCCTGGAGTGGACTAGCGGGAAGGTACACCGGGGAGCTGTTTTTT

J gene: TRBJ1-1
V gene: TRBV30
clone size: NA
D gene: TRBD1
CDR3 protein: CAWRQGGTEAFF
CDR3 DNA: TGTGCCTGGAGACAGGGGGGCACTGAAGCTTTCTTT

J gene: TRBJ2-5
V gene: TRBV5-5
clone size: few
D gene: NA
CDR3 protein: CASSLYGAGETQYF
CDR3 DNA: TGTGCCAGCAGCTTATATGGGGCCGGTGAGACCCAGTACTTC

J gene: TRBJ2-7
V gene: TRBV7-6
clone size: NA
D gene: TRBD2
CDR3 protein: CASSLSPPGLAGAGEQYF
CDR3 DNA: TGTGCCAGCAGCTTGTCCCCACCGGGACTAGCGGGAGCGGGTGAGCAGTACTTC

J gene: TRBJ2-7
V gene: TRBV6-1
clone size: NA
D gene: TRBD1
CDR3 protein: CASSEEGTGPHEQYF
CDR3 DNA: TGTGCCAGCAGTGAAGAGGGGACAGGGCCCCACGAGCAGTACTTC

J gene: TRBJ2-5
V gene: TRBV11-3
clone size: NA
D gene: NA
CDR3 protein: CASSSVDGGRETQYF
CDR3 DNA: TGTGCCAGCAGCTCAGTTGACGGGGGGCGGGAGACCCAGTACTTC

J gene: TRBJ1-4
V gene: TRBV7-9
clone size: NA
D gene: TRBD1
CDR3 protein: CASIAQGYNEKLFF
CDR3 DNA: TGTGCCAGCATCGCACAGGGGTATAATGAAAAACTGTTTTTT

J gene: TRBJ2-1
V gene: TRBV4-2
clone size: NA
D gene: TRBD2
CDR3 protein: CASSQESSAGAYGEQFF
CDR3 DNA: TGTGCCAGCAGCCAAGAATCGTCGGCGGGAGCTTACGGTGAGCAGTTCTTC

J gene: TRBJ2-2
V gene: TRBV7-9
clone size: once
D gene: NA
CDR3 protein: CASSTGSGELFF
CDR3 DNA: TGTGCCAGCAGCACCGGGTCCGGGGAGCTGTTTTTT

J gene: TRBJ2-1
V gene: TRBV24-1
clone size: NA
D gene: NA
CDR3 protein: CATSDGVAASYNEQFF
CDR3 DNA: TGTGCCACCAGTGATGGGGTAGCGGCATCCTACAATGAGCAGTTCTTC

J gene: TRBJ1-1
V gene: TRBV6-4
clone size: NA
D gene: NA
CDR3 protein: CASSAGGNTEAFF
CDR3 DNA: TGTGCCAGCAGCGCCGGGGGGAACACTGAAGCTTTCTTT